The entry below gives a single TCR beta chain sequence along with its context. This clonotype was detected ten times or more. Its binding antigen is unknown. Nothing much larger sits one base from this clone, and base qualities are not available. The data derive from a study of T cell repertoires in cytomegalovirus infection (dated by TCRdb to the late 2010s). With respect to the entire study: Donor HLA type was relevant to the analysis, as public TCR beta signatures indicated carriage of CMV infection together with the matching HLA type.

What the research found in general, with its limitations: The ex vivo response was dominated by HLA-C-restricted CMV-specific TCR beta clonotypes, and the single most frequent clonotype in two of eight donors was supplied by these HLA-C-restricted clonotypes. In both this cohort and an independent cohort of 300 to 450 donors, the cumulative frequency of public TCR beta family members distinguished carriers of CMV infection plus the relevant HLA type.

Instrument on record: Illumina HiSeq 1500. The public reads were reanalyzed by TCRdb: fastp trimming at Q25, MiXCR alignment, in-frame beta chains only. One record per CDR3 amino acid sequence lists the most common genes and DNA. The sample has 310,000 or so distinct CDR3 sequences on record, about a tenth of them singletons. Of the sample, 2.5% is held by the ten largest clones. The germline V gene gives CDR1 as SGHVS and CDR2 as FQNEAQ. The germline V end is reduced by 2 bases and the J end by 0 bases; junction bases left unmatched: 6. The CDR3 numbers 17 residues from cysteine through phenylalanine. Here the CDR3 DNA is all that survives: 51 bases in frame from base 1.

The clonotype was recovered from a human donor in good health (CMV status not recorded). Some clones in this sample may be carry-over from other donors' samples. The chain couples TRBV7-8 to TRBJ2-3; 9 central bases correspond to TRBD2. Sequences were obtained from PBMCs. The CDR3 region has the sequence CASSLLGSGGSTDTQYF. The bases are TGTGCCAGCAGCTTATTGGGCAGCGGGGGGAGCACAGATACGCAGTATTTT.